Listed below are T cell receptor beta chains from one sample, sequenced in a study of cytomegalovirus exposure and HLA in healthy donors. Some clones are missing from TCRdb's copy, which holds only in-frame ones; the method was immunoSEQ multiplex PCR. The sample has roughly 120,000 clones, around 78% seen once. Sequencing input: PBMCs. These TCRs come from a man aged 60-69 years in good health and CMV-seropositive. CDR3s include the opening cysteine and the closing phenylalanine or tryptophan. D genes are given only for firm matches. Size tells how often a clone was seen (once, few, many) or the class of an expanded clone, and some rows leave it out.

j_call clone_size d_call v_call cdr3_nt cdr3_aa
TRBJ2-7 . TRBD2 TRBV7-8 TGTGCCAGCAGCTCTCTGACTAGCGCTTCCTACGAGCAGTACTTC CASSSLTSASYEQYF
TRBJ2-7 few . TRBV5-6 TGTGCCAGCAGCTTGGACCGGACTATTTACGAGCAGTACTTC CASSLDRTIYEQYF
TRBJ2-3 . TRBD2 TRBV11-2 TGTGCCAGCAGCCGCCTTCGGGGGGGGGAACTAGATACGCAGTATTTT CASSRLRGGELDTQYF
TRBJ2-5 . TRBD1 TRBV7-9 TGTGCCAGCAGCCCTGGGACAGGAGGAGGGGTTTGGGAGACCCAGTACTTC CASSPGTGGGVWETQYF
TRBJ1-1 . TRBD1 TRBV5-4 TGTGCCAGCAGCCCGGACAGGGGGATAGGTTCCACTGAAGCTTTCTTT CASSPDRGIGSTEAFF
TRBJ1-6 . . TRBV27 TGTGCCAGCAGTCCAACGGATCGGGGAAGCTCCTATAATTCACCCCTCCACTTT CASSPTDRGSSYNSPLHF
TRBJ2-5 . . TRBV30 TGTGCCTGGAGGGTGGGGGGTCAAGAGACCCAGTACTTC CAWRVGGQETQYF
TRBJ1-4 few . TRBV28 TGTGCCAGCAGTTTTACGGCGGCTAATGAAAAACTGTTTTTT CASSFTAANEKLFF
TRBJ2-3 once TRBD1 TRBV28 TGTGCCAGCACAAAAGGGACAGGGCTTACAGATACGCAGTATTTT CASTKGTGLTDTQYF
TRBJ1-2 . . TRBV19 TGTGCCAGTAGTCCCAGACACGTCTATGGCTACACCTTC CASSPRHVYGYTF
TRBJ1-2 . . TRBV7-9 TGTGCCAGCAGCTTAGCGGGCTCTGGCTACACCTTC CASSLAGSGYTF
TRBJ1-2 . TRBD1 TRBV27 TGTGCCAGCAGTTTACAGGGGGTCGTGGGCTACACCTTC CASSLQGVVGYTF
TRBJ1-5 . . TRBV5-4 TGTGCCAGCAGCTTGGATCAGGGGATCGATCAGCCCCAGCATTTT CASSLDQGIDQPQHF
TRBJ2-1 . TRBD2 TRBV29-1 TGCAGCTCGCGGACTAGCGGGGGGGCGAACGAGCAGTTCTTC CSSRTSGGANEQFF
TRBJ1-4 . . TRBV29-1 TGCAGCGCGACCGGACAGACTAATGAAAAACTGTTTTTT CSATGQTNEKLFF
TRBJ1-4 once . TRBV5-8 TGTGCCAGCAGCTTGTACAGGGCCGATGAAAAACTGTTTTTT CASSLYRADEKLFF
TRBJ2-4 . . TRBV27 TGTGCCAGCAGTCCATCGCGGGGCATTCAGTACTTC CASSPSRGIQYF
TRBJ1-1 . . TRBV6-1 TGTGCCAGCAGTGCGCCAGGGCGGTGGGTGAACACTGAAGCTTTCTTT CASSAPGRWVNTEAFF
TRBJ2-1 . . TRBV6-6 TGTGCCAGCAGTTTCGAGGGTCCGTATGAGCAGTTCTTC CASSFEGPYEQFF
TRBJ1-2 . . TRBV5-4 TGTGCCAGCAGCTTATGGAGTGGTTTGTCAGGGCAGGGCTACACCTTC CASSLWSGLSGQGYTF
TRBJ1-6 once . TRBV30 TGTGCCTGGAGTGTAGATACGGGGTACTCACCCCTCCACTTT CAWSVDTGYSPLHF
TRBJ2-1 few TRBD1 TRBV10-3 TGTGCCATCAGCCCCGGGACAGGGTCCTACAATGAGCAGTTCTTC CAISPGTGSYNEQFF
TRBJ2-7 . TRBD1 TRBV5-1 TGCGCCAGCAGCCTGAGACAGGGGGCGGACGAGCAGTACTTC CASSLRQGADEQYF
TRBJ2-7 . TRBD1 TRBV18 TGTGCCAGCTCACTGGGACAGGTCTCCTACGAGCAGTACTTC CASSLGQVSYEQYF
TRBJ2-5 . . TRBV27 TGTGCCAGCAGTTTCCCCATGTCAGAGACCCAGTACTTC CASSFPMSETQYF
TRBJ1-6 once TRBD1 TRBV11-3 TGTGCCAGCAGCTCCGGGACAGTTAATTCACCCCTCCACTTT CASSSGTVNSPLHF
TRBJ1-2 . TRBD1 TRBV29-1 TGCAGCGTTGAGAGCGGGGGGACAGGGGGTAACTATGGCTACACCTTC CSVESGGTGGNYGYTF
TRBJ1-2 . . TRBV29-1 TGCAGCGTCGGGGAGGGGGGAAAACAGGGACCCTATGGCTACCCCTTC CSVGEGGKQGPYGYPF
TRBJ1-1 . . TRBV19 TGTGCCAGTAGAAACAGGGACGGCACTGAAGCTTTCTTT CASRNRDGTEAFF
TRBJ1-5 . . TRBV6-1 TGTGCCAGCGATACAGGGCGCCAGCCCCAGCATTTT CASDTGRQPQHF
TRBJ2-1 once . TRBV5-1 TGCGCCAGCAGCTTGCGGGACTTAAGGCTCAATGAGCAGTTCTTC CASSLRDLRLNEQFF
TRBJ2-4 . TRBD1 TRBV7-3 TGTGCCAGCAGCTTAAAAGGGGGACAGAACAGAGCCAAAAACATTCAGTACTTC CASSLKGGQNRAKNIQYF
TRBJ2-3 . TRBD2 TRBV5-4 TGTGCCAGCAGCTTTAGCGGGGGGGGTACGCAGTATTTT CASSFSGGGTQYF
TRBJ2-3 . . TRBV5-1 TGCGCCAGCAGCTCCCAGGGCACAGATACGCAGTATTTT CASSSQGTDTQYF
TRBJ1-1 few . TRBV28 TGTGCCAGCAGTTTATCCTTAGGAGTGAACACTGAAGCTTTCTTT CASSLSLGVNTEAFF
TRBJ1-6 . . TRBV7-6 TGTGCCAGCAGCTTAGGTAGAGAGAATTCACCCCTCCACTTT CASSLGRENSPLHF
TRBJ1-3 few . TRBV7-3 TGTGCCAGCAGCCCGGGGTCGACTGGAAACACCATATATTTT CASSPGSTGNTIYF
TRBJ1-4 . . TRBV6-5 TGTGCCAGCAGTTACTCCGGGCAGGGGTCGGACGAAAAACTGTTTTTT CASSYSGQGSDEKLFF
TRBJ2-1 once TRBD2 TRBV7-3 TGTGCCAGCAGCTTAGGACTAGGCAGTGGGAATGAGCAGTTCTTC CASSLGLGSGNEQFF
TRBJ1-1 . TRBD1 TRBV2 TGTGCCAGCAGTGGGCAGGGGGGCACTGAAGCTTTCTTT CASSGQGGTEAFF
TRBJ1-1 . TRBD1 TRBV29-1 TGCAGCGTTGAAGAGGGGACAGGGTATTGGGAAGCTTTCTTT CSVEEGTGYWEAFF
TRBJ1-3 . TRBD1 TRBV5-4 TGTGCCAGCAGCTTGTTCCCCCCAAGGACAGGCTCTGGAAACACCATATATTTT CASSLFPPRTGSGNTIYF
TRBJ1-1 . . TRBV9 TGTGCCAGCAGCCTCGCCGCCCAGGGATACACTGAAGCTTTCTTT CASSLAAQGYTEAFF
TRBJ1-2 . TRBD1 TRBV11-2 TGTGCCAGCAGCAAGGGACAGAACTATGGCTACACCTTC CASSKGQNYGYTF
TRBJ2-7 . . TRBV7-9 TGTGCCAGCAGCTTAATACAGGGCGGGTACGAGCAGTACTTC CASSLIQGGYEQYF
TRBJ1-1 . TRBD1 TRBV10-1 TGCGCCAGCAGTTTGACAGGGGGCAGAGAAGCTTTCTTT CASSLTGGREAFF
TRBJ2-1 . . TRBV4-2 TGTGCCAGCAGCCACGTACAGGGACGGGAGCAGTTCTTC CASSHVQGREQFF
TRBJ2-2 . TRBD2 TRBV7-6 TGTGCCAGCAGCTCTAGCGGGGGGCTGGAAACCGGGGAGCTGTTTTTT CASSSSGGLETGELFF
TRBJ1-2 . . TRBV11-2 TGTGCCAGCAGCTTAGCCGGGCCCCAGCGGGAATTAGATGGCTACACCTTC CASSLAGPQRELDGYTF
TRBJ2-1 . . TRBV5-4 TGTGCCAGCAGCTTGGCCGAGACAGGCTTTGAGCAGTTCTTC CASSLAETGFEQFF
TRBJ2-7 . . TRBV7-9 TGTGCCAGCAGCCCCCGGGGTGTTGGCCAACGAAGCTACGAGCAGTACTTC CASSPRGVGQRSYEQYF